The rows below give T cell receptor beta chains drawn from one sample of a study of blood T cell repertoires in COVID-19. Assay: immunoSEQ multiplex PCR; the TCRdb copy retains only in-frame clones and omits some. The table records about 160,000 clones, roughly 80% of them present only once. What was sequenced was PBMCs or T cells enriched from blood (not recorded which). The receptor source for this set is a woman in her forties with acute COVID-19. CDR3s include the opening cysteine and the closing phenylalanine or tryptophan. The order of the fields is CDR3 protein, CDR3 DNA, J gene, clone size, V gene, D gene. D genes are given only for firm matches. Clone size is not always given. Where it is, it says once, few, many or a class for expanded clones.

CASSQRERDPGELFF | TGTGCCAGCAGCCAGAGGGAGCGGGACCCCGGGGAGCTGTTTTTT | TRBJ2-2 | NA | TRBV14 | TRBD2
CASSPIRLAGVDEQFF | TGTGCCAGCTCACCAATCCGGCTAGCGGGAGTGGATGAGCAGTTCTTC | TRBJ2-1 | NA | TRBV18 | TRBD2
CASSGTGRSGNTIYF | TGTGCCAGCAGCGGGACAGGTCGCTCTGGAAACACCATATATTTT | TRBJ1-3 | NA | TRBV9 | TRBD1
CASSKIRLAGGAYNEQFF | TGTGCCAGCAGCAAGATCCGACTAGCGGGGGGGGCCTACAATGAGCAGTTCTTC | TRBJ2-1 | NA | TRBV21-1 | NA
CASSLSLGGGLETQYF | TGTGCCAGCAGTTTATCTCTCGGGGGAGGGCTGGAGACCCAGTACTTC | TRBJ2-5 | once | TRBV27 | TRBD2
CASSIYGSSRTFEQFF | TGTGCCAGTAGTATCTATGGTAGTAGTCGGACTTTCGAGCAGTTCTTC | TRBJ2-1 | NA | TRBV19 | NA
CASSLDALGETQYF | TGTGCCAGCAGCTTGGACGCTCTCGGAGAGACCCAGTACTTC | TRBJ2-5 | NA | TRBV5-8 | NA
CAWSVGGPLADTQYF | TGTGCCTGGAGTGTTGGAGGGCCTCTCGCAGATACGCAGTATTTT | TRBJ2-3 | NA | TRBV30 | NA
CASSLSSGAVYF | TGTGCCAGCAGTCTCAGCTCCGGAGCCGTATATTTT | TRBJ1-3 | NA | TRBV5-5 | NA
CASSLAAGGPNTGELFF | TGCGCCAGCAGCTTGGCGGCGGGAGGGCCGAACACCGGGGAGCTGTTTTTT | TRBJ2-2 | once | TRBV5-1 | TRBD2
CASSRPGLAGRSLNEQFF | TGTGCCAGCAGCCGTCCGGGACTAGCGGGTCGGAGTCTGAATGAGCAGTTCTTC | TRBJ2-1 | NA | TRBV7-9 | TRBD2
CASSFRDTLTTNEKLFF | TGTGCCAGCAGCTTCCGGGACACCCTCACAACTAATGAAAAACTGTTTTTT | TRBJ1-4 | NA | TRBV11-2 | NA